The 20 T cell receptor beta chains reported below all come from one sample, sequenced in a study of blood T cell repertoires in COVID-19. The data were produced by immunoSEQ multiplex PCR, yet TCRdb's version contains in-frame clones alone and is incomplete. The sample yields more than 150,000 clones, 78% seen once. Sequenced input: PBMCs or T cells enriched from blood (not recorded which). All receptors derive from a woman aged 50 to 65 who had recovered from COVID-19.

The chain joins TRBV6-6 to TRBJ2-7; 8 bases are a match to TRBD2. Germline V lookup: CDR1 MNHNY, CDR2 SVGAGI (reference sequence). V trimming: 5 bases; J trimming: 0 bases; junction bases outside the gene matches: 6. This CDR3 has 15 amino acids. Here the CDR3 DNA reads TGTGCCAGCAGTGATCCGGGACTAGGCTCCTACGAGCAGTACTTC. This translates into CASSDPGLGSYEQYF.

This sequence joins TRBV5-1 and TRBJ2-7, with D unclear. The CDR3 consists of 14 residues. Deletions cut 2 bases from V and 2 bases from J, with 11 bases between. Germline CDR1 is SGHRS and CDR2 is YFSETQ. CDR3 DNA: TGCGCCAGCAGCTTAGGAGAGAGAACCTACGAGCAGTACTTC. Translating it yields CASSLGERTYEQYF.

The J gene is TRBJ1-2, the V gene TRBV28, with D unresolved. Looked up from germline, CDR1 is MDHEN and CDR2 is SYDVKM. This CDR3 spans 11 amino acids. V was cut by 7 bases and J by 7 bases, with 10 bases left in between. CDR3 residues: CASTNRGGYTF. DNA for the CDR3: TGTGCCAGCACCAACCGGGGTGGCTACACCTTC.

This clone is a singleton in its sample. V gene TRBV7-9 combines with J gene TRBJ1-4, with unresolved D. The CDR3 is 14 residues long. Trimming took off 3 bases at V and 8 bases at J, with 13 bases between the two ends. The V gene's germline CDR1 is SEHNR and CDR2 FQNEAQ (reference sequence). The CDR3: CASSLRGGKEKLFF. CDR3 nucleotides: TGTGCCAGCAGCTTGCGAGGAGGGAAAGAAAAACTGTTTTTT.

The rearrangement links TRBV19 to TRBJ2-3, with D tentatively TRBD2 (6 bases). V dropped 8 bases and J dropped 4 bases, with 13 bases sitting between them. The V gene's germline CDR1 is LNHDA and CDR2 SQIVND (reference sequence). There are 13 residues in the CDR3. The CDR3 region is CASSRERADTQYF. As DNA, the CDR3 is TGTGCCAGTTCACGGGAGAGGGCAGATACGCAGTATTTT.

V gene TRBV6-5 combines with J gene TRBJ1-2; D possibly corresponds to TRBD1 (6 bases). V was shortened by 6 bases and J by 7 bases, with 15 bases between the two germline ends. The CDR3 spans 13 residues. In germline, CDR1 is MNHEY, CDR2 SVGAGI. CDR3 in DNA: TGTGCCAGCAGCCCACAGGGATTCCTTGGCTACACCTTC. The encoded protein is CASSPQGFLGYTF.

This clone was recorded once. The rearrangement links TRBV20-1 to TRBJ1-1; D ambiguous. CDR1 and CDR2 (germline): DFQATT, SNEGSKA (reference sequence). The CDR3 contains 10 residues. V was trimmed by 2 bases and J by 4 bases, leaving 2 bases between them. The CDR3 here is CSARLTEAFF. Here the CDR3 DNA reads TGCAGTGCTAGACTCACTGAAGCTTTCTTT.

V usage is TRBV7-2 and J usage is TRBJ2-1; D gene uncertain. Trimming took 4 bases from V and 4 from J, leaving 8 bases between them. Looked up from germline, CDR1 is SGHTA and CDR2 is FQGNSA. The CDR3 has 13 residues. The CDR3 spells CASSSSVYNEQFF. The CDR3 DNA reads as TGTGCCAGCAGCTCCTCGGTATACAATGAGCAGTTCTTC.

The chain has TRBV7-9 and TRBJ2-1; TRBD2 might be the D (5 bases). Trimming left V 4 bases short and J 6 bases short, with 16 bases between. Germline V gives CDR1 SEHNR, CDR2 FQNEAQ (reference sequence). CDR3 length equals 15 residues. The CDR3 bases are TGTGCCAGCAGCTCGTTTGGGAGTCCCCCCAATGAGCAGTTCTTC. It translates to CASSSFGSPPNEQFF. The complete variable domain, with remaining parts taken from reference TRBV7-9 and TRBJ2-1, reads DTGVSQNPRHKITKRGQNVTFRCDPISEHNRLYWYRQTLGQGPEFLTYFQNEAQLEKSRLLSDRFSAERPKGSFSTLEIQRTEQGDSAMYLCASSSFGSPPNEQFFGPGTRLTVL.

V is TRBV19 and J is TRBJ1-1; TRBD1 matches at 7 bases. Looked up from germline, CDR1 is LNHDA and CDR2 is SQIVND (reference sequence). The junction had 14 bases not matched to a gene; V was cut back by 5 bases and J by 11 bases. CDR3 length: 14 amino acids. CDR3 in DNA: TGTGCCAGTAGTGCAAGACAGGGATCTTATCTGGCTTTCTTT. Protein sequence: CASSARQGSYLAFF.

The chain uses TRBV6-5 and TRBJ2-1; D ambiguous. V was pared by 8 bases and J by 0 bases, with 14 bases between. This CDR3 is built from 15 residues. The V gene's germline CDR1 is MNHEY and CDR2 SVGAGI. CDR3 sequence (DNA): TGTGCCAGCCGTCCGAGTTTGAGCTCCTACAATGAGCAGTTCTTC. The encoded protein is CASRPSLSSYNEQFF.

This chain connects TRBV30 to TRBJ2-2; TRBD2 aligns across 8 bases. The CDR3 is made up of 17 amino acids. Per germline, CDR1 GTSNPN and CDR2 SVGIG (reference sequence). V gave up 0 bases and J gave up 7 bases; unmatched junction bases: 13. In nucleotides, the CDR3 is TGTGCCTGGAGTGTTTGGCGGCTAGCGGGCCGGGGCGGGGAGCTGTTTTTT. This codes for CAWSVWRLAGRGGELFF.

The chain has TRBV12-3 or TRBV12-4 and TRBJ1-1; D is ambiguous. This CDR3 contains 13 residues. V was pared by 4 bases and J by 3 bases, with 9 bases between. As DNA, the CDR3 is TGTGCCAGCAGTTACCGGGTGTACACTGAAGCTTTCTTT. Amino acid sequence: CASSYRVYTEAFF.

The chain links TRBV7-3 to TRBJ2-1; 11 nucleotides line up with TRBD1. The CDR3 is made up of 16 amino acids. V shed 5 bases, J shed 6 bases, and the junction held 9 bases outside the gene matches. The germline gives CDR1 SGHTA, CDR2 FQGTGA. CDR3 sequence (DNA): TGTGCCAGCAGCCCCACCGGGACAGGGGGTGTCAATGAGCAGTTCTTC. As protein: CASSPTGTGGVNEQFF.

The genes are TRBV5-5 and TRBJ2-1; D not certain. The CDR3 runs 12 residues. Germline assignment: CDR1 SGHKS and CDR2 YYEKEE (reference sequence). Trimming pared 4 bases from V and 5 bases from J, leaving 7 bases between. DNA for the CDR3: TGTGCCAGCAGCCCCGAGGACAATGAGCAGTTCTTC. Amino acids: CASSPEDNEQFF. The full variable domain, in which reference TRBV5-5 and TRBJ2-1 provide the parts outside the CDR3, is DAGVTQSPTHLIKTRGQQVTLRCSPISGHKSVSWYQQVLGQGPQFIFQYYEKEERGRGNFPDRFSARQFPNYSSELNVNALLLGDSALYLCASSPEDNEQFFGPGTRLTVL.

The gene calls are TRBV7-2 and TRBJ1-5; 7 positions match TRBD1. V dropped 0 bases and J dropped 7; count of bases not matched to a gene: 3. This CDR3 has 14 amino acids. Germline V lookup: CDR1 SGHTA, CDR2 FQGNSA. The CDR3: CASSLARGEQPQHF. CDR3 in DNA: TGTGCCAGCAGCTTAGCCAGGGGGGAGCAGCCCCAGCATTTT.

The chain has TRBV30 and TRBJ1-5, with a weak D call TRBD1 (5 bases). With 2 bases removed from V and 2 bases from J, the gap between germline ends came to 16 bases. The germline V gene has CDR1 GTSNPN and CDR2 SVGIG (reference sequence). There are 16 residues in the CDR3. DNA of the CDR3: TGTGCCTGGAGTTCCAGGGTTAGTTCGGGCAATCAGCCCCAGCATTTT. This encodes CAWSSRVSSGNQPQHF.

The rearrangement uses TRBV6-4 and TRBJ2-2; 7 bases line up with TRBD2. V was clipped by 2 bases and J by 1 base; unmatched bases: 4. Looked up from germline, CDR1 is MRHNA and CDR2 is SNTAGT. The CDR3 extends over 16 amino acids. The CDR3 sequence is CASSDSGIQNTGELFF. The CDR3 nucleotides are TGTGCCAGCAGTGACAGCGGGATACAGAACACCGGGGAGCTGTTTTTT.

The rearrangement uses TRBV11-2 and TRBJ1-6; 7 bases map to TRBD1. After removal of 4 bases from V and 9 bases from J, the junction contained 9 bases not matched to a gene. Per germline, CDR1 SGHAT and CDR2 FQNNGV. This CDR3 contains 15 residues. This chain's CDR3 is CASSSTGTLGSPLHF. The CDR3, as DNA: TGTGCCAGCAGCTCGACAGGGACCTTGGGTTCACCCCTCCACTTT.

This chain links TRBV6-5 with TRBJ2-1; TRBD2 is a possible D gene (6 bases). The CDR3 has 15 residues. The germline CDR1 and CDR2 sequences are MNHEY and SVGAGI. Trimming took off 0 bases at V and 4 bases at J, with 10 bases between the two ends. CDR3: CASSYSAGSYNEQFF. The CDR3 coding sequence is TGTGCCAGCAGTTACTCCGCGGGAAGTTACAATGAGCAGTTCTTC.